The T cell receptor (beta chain) described here comes from a study of blood T cell repertoires in COVID-19. Overall study: T cells, B-cell-depleted T cells, or PBMCs provided the cDNA or gDNA that served as material.

The method was immunoSEQ multiplex PCR; TCRdb's version includes in-frame clones alone and lacks a portion of them. The sample consists of about 160,000 clones, 85% to 90% of them appearing once. What was sequenced was peripheral blood. The sequence was collected from a woman aged 70-85 years with acute or convalescent COVID-19.

The CDR3 DNA follows: TGTGCCAGCAGCGCTCGACTGGCAGATACGCAGTATTTT. Amino acids: CASSARLADTQYF. V and J are TRBV9 and TRBJ2-3; D gene uncertain. CDR3 size: 13 residues. Germline V gives CDR1 SGDLS, CDR2 YYNGEE. Trimming shortened V by 3 bases and J by 4 bases, and 9 bases separated the two germline ends. The entire variable domain, with the rest obtained from reference TRBV9 and TRBJ2-3, is as follows: DSGVTQTPKHLITATGQRVTLRCSPRSGDLSVYWYQQSLDQGLQFLIQYYNGEERAKGNILERFSAQQFPDLHSELNLSSLELGDSALYFCASSARLADTQYFGPGTRLTVL.